A selection of T cell receptor beta chains follows, all from one sample in a study of blood T cell repertoires in COVID-19. The method was immunoSEQ multiplex PCR; TCRdb's version includes in-frame clones alone and lacks a portion of them. In the table there are more than 400,000 clones, 75% to 90% of which are singletons. Sequences were obtained from PBMCs or T cells enriched from blood (not recorded which). The receptor source for this set is a woman aged 18-35 years who had recovered from COVID-19. Each CDR3 is given with its conserved first and last residue.

v_gene: TRBV11-3
j_gene: TRBJ2-7
CDR3aa: CASSLGGGSSYEQYF

v_gene: TRBV30
j_gene: TRBJ1-1
CDR3aa: CAWSLGRGTEAFF

v_gene: TRBV5-1
j_gene: TRBJ2-5
CDR3aa: CASSLTRGGQETQYF

v_gene: TRBV14
j_gene: TRBJ2-1
CDR3aa: CASSLWAGVAGEQFF

v_gene: TRBV5-4
j_gene: TRBJ1-2
CDR3aa: CASSFGQGVNYGYTF

v_gene: TRBV5-1
j_gene: TRBJ1-2
CDR3aa: CASSLSGEGYGYTF

v_gene: TRBV5-1
j_gene: TRBJ1-2
CDR3aa: CASSLEPGQGAYGYTF

v_gene: TRBV29-1
j_gene: TRBJ1-1
CDR3aa: CSVPAGGGVDTEAFF

v_gene: TRBV20-1
j_gene: TRBJ1-1
CDR3aa: CSASEGGKNTEAFF

v_gene: TRBV7-2
j_gene: TRBJ2-7
CDR3aa: CASSLGETYEQYF

v_gene: TRBV2
j_gene: TRBJ2-5
CDR3aa: CASSEKPTYQETQYF

v_gene: TRBV5-1
j_gene: TRBJ2-2
CDR3aa: CASSLQGSDTGELFF

v_gene: TRBV5-4
j_gene: TRBJ1-1
CDR3aa: CASSLRGMNTEAFF

v_gene: TRBV5-1
j_gene: TRBJ2-5
CDR3aa: CASSPGHPGGTQYF

v_gene: TRBV11-2
j_gene: TRBJ2-1
CDR3aa: CASSSRGTSVLFF

v_gene: TRBV5-1
j_gene: TRBJ1-4
CDR3aa: CASSPVGQTNEKLFF

v_gene: TRBV11-2
j_gene: TRBJ2-3
CDR3aa: CASSLGGADTQYF

v_gene: TRBV7-2
j_gene: TRBJ2-7
CDR3aa: CASSPGRGTYEQYF